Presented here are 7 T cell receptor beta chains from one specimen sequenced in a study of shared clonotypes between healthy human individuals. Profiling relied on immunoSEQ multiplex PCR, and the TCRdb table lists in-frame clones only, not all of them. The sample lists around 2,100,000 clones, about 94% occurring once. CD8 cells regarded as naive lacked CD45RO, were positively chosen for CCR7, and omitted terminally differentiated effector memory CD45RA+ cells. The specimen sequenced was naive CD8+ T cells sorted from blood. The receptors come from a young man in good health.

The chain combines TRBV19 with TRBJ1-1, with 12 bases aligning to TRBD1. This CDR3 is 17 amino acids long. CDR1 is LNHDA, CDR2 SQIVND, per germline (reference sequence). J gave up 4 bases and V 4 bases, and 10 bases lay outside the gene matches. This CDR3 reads CASSTARDRGLGTEAFF. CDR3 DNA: TGTGCCAGTAGTACGGCTAGGGACAGGGGGCTCGGCACTGAAGCTTTCTTT.

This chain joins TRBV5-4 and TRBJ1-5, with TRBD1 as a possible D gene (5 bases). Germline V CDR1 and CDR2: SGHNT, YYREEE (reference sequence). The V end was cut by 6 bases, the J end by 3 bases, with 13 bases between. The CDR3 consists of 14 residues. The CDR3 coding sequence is TGTGCCAGCAAACGAGAGGGGCCCAATCAGCCCCAGCATTTT. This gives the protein CASKREGPNQPQHF. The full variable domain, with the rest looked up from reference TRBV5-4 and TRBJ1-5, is ETGVTQSPTHLIKTRGQQVTLRCSSQSGHNTVSWYQQALGQGPQFIFQYYREEENGRGNFPPRFSGLQFPNYSSELNVNALELDDSALYLCASKREGPNQPQHFGDGTRLSIL.

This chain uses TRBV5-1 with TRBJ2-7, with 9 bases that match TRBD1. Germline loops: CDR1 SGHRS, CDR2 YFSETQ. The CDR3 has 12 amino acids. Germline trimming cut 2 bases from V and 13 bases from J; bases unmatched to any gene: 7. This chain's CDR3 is CASSFDGGQGYF. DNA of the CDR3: TGCGCCAGCAGCTTTGATGGGGGACAGGGTTACTTC.

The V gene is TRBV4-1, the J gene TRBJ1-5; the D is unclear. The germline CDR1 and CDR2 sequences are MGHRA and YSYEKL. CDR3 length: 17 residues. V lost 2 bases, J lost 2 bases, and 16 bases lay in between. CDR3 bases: TGCGCCAGCAGCCAAATAGCCTTGGACTATGGCAATCAGCCCCAGCATTTT. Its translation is CASSQIALDYGNQPQHF.

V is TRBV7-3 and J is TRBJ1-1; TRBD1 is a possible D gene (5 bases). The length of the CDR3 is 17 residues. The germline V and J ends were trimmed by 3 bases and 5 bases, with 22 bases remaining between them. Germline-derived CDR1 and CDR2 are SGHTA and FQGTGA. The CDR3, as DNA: TGTGCCAGCAGCTTTCCTGCTATTTCCAGGGAGAGAACTGAAGCTTTCTTT. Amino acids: CASSFPAISRERTEAFF.

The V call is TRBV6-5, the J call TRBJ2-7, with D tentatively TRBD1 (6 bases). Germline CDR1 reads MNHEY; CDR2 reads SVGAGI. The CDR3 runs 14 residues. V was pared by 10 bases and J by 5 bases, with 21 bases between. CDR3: CATATGSGTDEQYF. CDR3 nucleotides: TGTGCCACTGCCACAGGGAGCGGTACAGACGAGCAGTACTTC.

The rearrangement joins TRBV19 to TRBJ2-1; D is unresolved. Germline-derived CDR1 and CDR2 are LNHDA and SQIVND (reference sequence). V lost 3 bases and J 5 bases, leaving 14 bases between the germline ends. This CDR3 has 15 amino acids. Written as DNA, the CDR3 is TGTGCCAGTAGTATTCGCGCAGCTTTCAACAATGAGCAGTTCTTC. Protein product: CASSIRAAFNNEQFF. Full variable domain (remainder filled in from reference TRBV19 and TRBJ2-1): DGGITQSPKYLFRKEGQNVTLSCEQNLNHDAMYWYRQDPGQGLRLIYYSQIVNDFQKGDIAEGYSVSREKKESFPLTVTSAQKNPTAFYLCASSIRAAFNNEQFFGPGTRLTVL.